This TCR beta chain originates from a study of cytomegalovirus exposure and HLA in healthy donors. Everyone who donated was a healthy bone marrow donor. V gave up 6 bases and J gave up 4 bases; unmatched junction bases: 4. Germline CDR1 and CDR2: MDHEN and SYDVKM. The CDR3 covers 14 residues. PCR used 60 Vbeta primers and 13 Jbeta primers. Here immunoSEQ multiplex PCR was the method, and the copy in TCRdb shows in-frame clones only, minus some. The table includes 95,000 to 150,000 clones, about 81% detected once. This clone was detected a few times. Sequencing used PBMCs. The TCR comes from a young woman in good health and CMV-seronegative. This chain joins TRBV28 and TRBJ1-1; 11 bases are a match to TRBD1. The CDR3 loop is CASSRDRGVTEAFF. CDR3 DNA: TGTGCCAGCAGCCGGGACAGGGGGGTCACTGAAGCTTTCTTT.